The table lists the clone carrying this TCR beta chain with a few counts. Its cognate antigen is unknown. The data were taken from a study of CD8 T cells in ankylosing spondylitis. MiXCR, applied by TCRdb to the 5' RACE reads, yields one record per CDR3 protein. This sample has more than 300,000 distinct CDR3 sequences, with 8% found just once. V was clipped by 3 bases and J by 7 bases; unmatched bases: 11. The germline CDR1 and CDR2 sequences are MDHEN and SYDVKM. The CDR3 runs to 17 residues. Study results and caveats: Clones tied to disease were said to be significantly enriched in matched ankylosing spondylitis synovial fluid. The study identified a TCR beta motif of seven or eight highly homologous variants that appeared characteristic of ankylosing spondylitis blood. In reactive arthritis synovial fluid and blood, some motif variants had been reported before.

The chain couples TRBV28 to TRBJ2-2; 10 bases line up with TRBD2. Sequenced: blood, either unsorted or a sorted T cell fraction (not recorded which). The source is a male donor with ankylosing spondylitis. CDR3 coding DNA: TGTGCCAGCAGTTTCAACCCTAGCGGGAGCAAGGTCGGGGAGCTGTTTTTT. Protein product: CASSFNPSGSKVGELFF.